These 19 T cell receptor beta chains originate from one sample sequenced in a study of radiation and T cells in renal cell carcinoma (dated by TCRdb to about 2020). The time point label, read with the paper, signifies: blood 2 weeks post-SBRT. Interpreted using the paper, the treatment or condition label stands for: 15 Gy SBRT to primary tumor, nephrectomy 4 weeks later. Receptors were amplified or captured by the immunoSEQ multiplex PCR assay. This is the immuneACCESS table as TCRdb keeps it, with only in-frame sequences that have V and J called. A part of the clones is gone; compared with another copy, unresolved V genes explain less than half, and the rest is unexplained. Within this sample are some 120,000 clones, with around 81% of them counted one time only. Of the sample, roughly 5% is held by the ten largest clones. Specimen: blood, collected from a patient whose treatment included radiotherapy and nephrectomy. Receptors were obtained from a man aged 50-59 years with renal cell carcinoma.

This clone has just a few counts. The chain joins TRBV2 to TRBJ1-4; D is uncertain. V lost 9 bases to trimming and J lost 6 bases, with 11 bases between them. This CDR3 is built from 12 residues. The germline V gene has CDR1 SNHLY and CDR2 FYNNEI. The CDR3 sequence is CASQRLDEKLFF. CDR3 nucleotides: TGTGCCAGTCAGAGATTGGATGAAAAACTGTTTTTT.

The CDR3, as DNA: TGCGCCAGCAGCTCGACCCCACACCAAGCAGGGCAGCCCCAGCATTTT. Amino acid sequence: CASSSTPHQAGQPQHF. V and J are TRBV5-1 and TRBJ1-5, with D possibly being TRBD1 (5 bases). This CDR3 is built from 16 residues. Trimming pared 3 bases from V and 7 bases from J, leaving 20 bases between. Germline V lookup: CDR1 SGHRS, CDR2 YFSETQ.

This chain uses TRBV2 with TRBJ2-1; the D gene is possibly TRBD2 (6 bases). Trimming shortened V by 10 bases and J by 15 bases, and 25 bases separated the two germline ends. Germline loops: CDR1 SNHLY, CDR2 FYNNEI. The CDR3 extends over 13 amino acids. In nucleotides, the CDR3 is TGTGCCACCGGGGAGAGGGTTAGGGGAGGTTGGTTCTTC. It codes for CATGERVRGGWFF.

For the CDR3, the DNA is TGTGCCAGCAGCATCCTAAAAGAATTAGATGAGCAGTTCTTC. It is translated as CASSILKELDEQFF. The chain links TRBV7-2 to TRBJ2-1, with D hard to call. Germline V gene data show CDR1 as SGHTA and CDR2 as FQGNSA. CDR3 length: 14 residues. V was shortened by 5 bases and J by 8 bases, with 16 bases between the two germline ends. The complete variable domain, with remaining parts taken from reference TRBV7-2 and TRBJ2-1, reads GAGVSQSPSNKVTEKGKDVELRCDPISGHTALYWYRQSLGQGLEFLIYFQGNSAPDKSGLPSDRFSAERTGGSVSTLTIQRTQQEDSAVYLCASSILKELDEQFFGPGTRLTVL.

The chain is built from TRBV5-6 and TRBJ1-2, with D possibly matching TRBD1 (5 bases). CDR1 is SGHDT and CDR2 is YYEEEE in the germline V gene. The V end lost 4 bases, the J end lost 8 bases, and 18 bases lay between the germline ends. The CDR3 covers 14 residues. The CDR3 sequence is CASSPRDPRRGYTF. CDR3 nucleotides: TGTGCCAGCAGCCCCCGGGACCCCAGAAGGGGCTACACCTTC.

This sequence joins TRBV28 and TRBJ2-7; 7 positions match TRBD1. J lost 4 bases, V lost 5 bases, and 8 bases had no gene match. Germline values: CDR1 MDHEN, CDR2 SYDVKM. CDR3 length: 14 amino acids. CDR3: CASSPTGTVYEQYF. The CDR3, as DNA: TGTGCCAGCAGTCCCACCGGGACAGTTTACGAGCAGTACTTC.

The chain carries TRBV6-5 and TRBJ2-7; possibly TRBD2 for D (5 bases). The germline gives CDR1 MNHEY, CDR2 SVGAGI. The CDR3 has 14 amino acids. Trimming stripped 10 bases from V and 2 bases from J, with 18 bases between. CDR3 residues: CATLAPKGPYEQYF. The CDR3 DNA sequence: TGTGCCACTTTAGCGCCCAAGGGCCCCTACGAGCAGTACTTC.

This rearrangement joins TRBV19 to TRBJ1-5; no reliable D call. Deletions cut 7 bases from V and 0 bases from J, with 10 bases between. CDR1 and CDR2 from the germline V gene are LNHDA and SQIVND (reference sequence). The CDR3 loop spans 14 amino acids. The DNA of the CDR3 is TGTGCCAGTAATCGGCAAGATAGCAATCAGCCCCAGCATTTT. This encodes CASNRQDSNQPQHF.

This chain links TRBV7-8 with TRBJ1-1, with D unclear. Germline assignment: CDR1 SGHVS and CDR2 FQNEAQ. V was shortened by 4 bases and J by 1 base, with 10 bases between the two germline ends. CDR3 size: 14 residues. In DNA, the CDR3 is TGTGCCAGCAGCTACACTGAAGCGAACACTGAAGCTTTCTTT. It translates to CASSYTEANTEAFF.

The rearrangement uses TRBV2 and TRBJ1-5; a weak D match, TRBD1 (6 bases). Trimming shortened V by 0 bases and J by 6 bases, and 9 bases separated the two germline ends. The CDR3 is 14 residues long. The germline CDR1 and CDR2 sequences are SNHLY and FYNNEI. CDR3 protein: CASSEAFRGQPQHF. The DNA of the CDR3 is TGTGCCAGCAGTGAAGCTTTCAGGGGTCAGCCCCAGCATTTT. The variable domain in full, completed from reference TRBV2 and TRBJ1-5, reads EPEVTQTPSHQVTQMGQEVILRCVPISNHLYFYWYRQILGQKVEFLVSFYNNEISEKSEIFDDQFSVERPDGSNFTLKIRSTKLEDSAMYFCASSEAFRGQPQHFGDGTRLSIL.

This sequence joins TRBV19 and TRBJ1-5; the D is unclear. V was cut by 3 bases and J by 2 bases, with 8 bases left in between. The CDR3 runs 14 residues. Looked up from germline, CDR1 is LNHDA and CDR2 is SQIVND (reference sequence). This chain's CDR3 is CASSIMGGNQPQHF. The CDR3 DNA follows: TGTGCCAGTAGTATTATGGGAGGCAATCAGCCCCAGCATTTT.

The V call is TRBV5-4, the J call TRBJ1-2; 8 bases align to TRBD1. Trimming cost V 2 bases and J 11 bases; bases outside gene matches: 8. CDR3 length equals 13 residues. CDR1 is SGHNT and CDR2 is YYREEE in the germline V gene (reference sequence). The CDR3 loop reads CASSFQGAPGYTF. In nucleotides, the CDR3 is TGTGCCAGCAGCTTCCAGGGGGCGCCGGGTTACACCTTC.

This clone was recorded a few times. The chain joins TRBV4-3 to TRBJ1-4; D unclear. This CDR3 is 16 amino acids long. The V and J ends lost 0 bases and 0 bases respectively, with 8 bases between them. Germline V gene sequence: CDR1 LGHNA, CDR2 YSLEER. CDR3 coding DNA: TGCGCCAGCAGCCAAGATCCCGGGACAACTAATGAAAAACTGTTTTTT. It yields the protein CASSQDPGTTNEKLFF.

The rearrangement uses TRBV5-4 and TRBJ2-7; D tentatively fits TRBD1 or TRBD2 (5 bases each). Deletions cut 0 bases from V and 6 bases from J, with 10 bases between. Germline-derived CDR1 and CDR2 are SGHNT and YYREEE (reference sequence). This CDR3 has 13 residues. The CDR3 reads CASSLAWGSEQYF. CDR3 nucleotides: TGTGCCAGCAGCTTGGCCTGGGGGTCCGAGCAGTACTTC.

The V and J genes are TRBV15 and TRBJ2-7; TRBD2 might be the D (5 bases). CDR1 and CDR2 from the germline V gene are LNHNV and YYDKDF (reference sequence). V lost 4 bases to trimming and J lost 3 bases, with 16 bases between them. The length of the CDR3 is 15 residues. The CDR3 region has the DNA TGTGCCACCAGCACTTTACAGCAGGAGGACTACGAGCAGTACTTC. Protein sequence: CATSTLQQEDYEQYF.

The J gene is TRBJ2-3, the V gene TRBV28; TRBD2 matches at 9 bases. Looked up from germline, CDR1 is MDHEN and CDR2 is SYDVKM. CDR3 size: 13 residues. Germline trimming cut 8 bases from V and 6 bases from J; bases unmatched to any gene: 6. The CDR3 coding sequence is TGTGCCAGCCAAGCGGGAGGTTCGGATACGCAGTATTTT. Translation: CASQAGGSDTQYF.

The rearrangement links TRBV9 to TRBJ2-5; possibly TRBD2 for D (6 bases). CDR3 length: 16 amino acids. Germline values: CDR1 SGDLS, CDR2 YYNGEE. With 3 bases removed from V and 6 bases from J, the gap between germline ends came to 21 bases. CDR3 DNA sequence: TGTGCCAGCAGCGACACCGGGAGCCCGGGTGTGAAGACCCAGTACTTC. Protein: CASSDTGSPGVKTQYF. Variable domain in full (rest from reference TRBV9 and TRBJ2-5): DSGVTQTPKHLITATGQRVTLRCSPRSGDLSVYWYQQSLDQGLQFLIQYYNGEERAKGNILERFSAQQFPDLHSELNLSSLELGDSALYFCASSDTGSPGVKTQYFGPGTRLLVL.

The gene calls are TRBV14 and TRBJ2-5, with D perhaps being TRBD1 or TRBD2 (5 bases each). The CDR3 runs to 14 residues. The V and J ends lost 5 bases and 1 base respectively, with 11 bases between them. Germline V gives CDR1 SGHDN, CDR2 FVKESK. The CDR3 is CASSARDLQETQYF. The CDR3 coding sequence is TGTGCCAGCAGCGCCCGGGACCTCCAAGAGACCCAGTACTTC.

The CDR3 loop is CASSLVARDGYTF. CDR3 coding DNA: TGTGCCAGCAGCTTAGTTGCTAGGGATGGCTACACCTTC. The chain carries TRBV7-2 and TRBJ1-2; D remains unclear. This CDR3 is built from 13 residues. Germline V gene data show CDR1 as SGHTA and CDR2 as FQGNSA. The V gene lost 1 base and the J gene lost 6 bases, with 9 bases spanning the gap.